The source of this TCR beta chain is a study of PD-L1 blockade in urothelial cancer. Assay: immunoSEQ multiplex PCR; the TCRdb copy retains only in-frame clones and omits some. Among roughly 52,000 clones listed, approximately 84% were seen once. Time point specified: pretreatment peripheral blood. The sequence was collected from a man aged 50-59 years with urothelial cancer. The sample in question was PBMCs, obtained around atezolizumab (anti-PD-L1) treatment.

The CDR3 spells CASSSMGTGTPYEQYF. As DNA, the CDR3 is TGTGCCAGCAGCTCGATGGGGACAGGGACCCCCTACGAGCAGTACTTC. The chain couples TRBV11-2 to TRBJ2-7; 9 nucleotides match TRBD1. The CDR3 contains 16 residues. Trimming cost V 4 bases and J 2 bases; bases outside gene matches: 9. CDR1 and CDR2 from the germline V gene are SGHAT and FQNNGV.